The next 9 T cell receptor beta chains were all read from a single sample in a study of shared clonotypes between healthy human individuals. TCRdb's table, derived via immunoSEQ multiplex PCR, lists solely in-frame clones and lacks some. The profile shows 1 million to 1.3 million clones, around 82% of them singletons. The sequenced sample was memory CD4+ T cells from PBMCs. The subset here: CD45RA-negative fraction. These TCRs come from a man aged 18 to 30 in good health. Some clones in this sample may be carry-over from other donors' samples.

J is TRBJ2-2 and V is TRBV19, with TRBD1 identical over 10 bases. Germline assignment: CDR1 LNHDA and CDR2 SQIVND (reference sequence). CDR3 length: 16 residues. V lost 4 bases, J lost 6 bases, and 8 bases stayed unmatched. The CDR3 reads CASSTLTGQGPGELFF. CDR3 nucleotides: TGTGCCAGTAGTACTCTTACGGGACAGGGGCCCGGGGAGCTGTTTTTT.

V gene TRBV7-9 combines with J gene TRBJ1-1, with 8 bases matching TRBD1. V dropped 0 bases and J dropped 6; count of bases not matched to a gene: 3. The CDR3 is 14 residues long. Germline CDR1 and CDR2: SEHNR and FQNEAQ (reference sequence). Written as DNA, the CDR3 is TGTGCCAGCAGCTTAGCGGACAGGGTTCCTGAAGCTTTCTTT. This gives the protein CASSLADRVPEAFF.

In its sample, this clone was seen a few times. V gene TRBV2 combines with J gene TRBJ1-1; tentatively, D is TRBD1 (5 bases). Germline V CDR1 and CDR2: SNHLY, FYNNEI. The CDR3 loop spans 14 amino acids. Trimming took 6 bases from V and 4 from J, leaving 15 bases between them. The CDR3 region has the DNA TGTGCCAGCAGCCAACAGGCAGGGATCACTGAAGCTTTCTTT. The encoded protein is CASSQQAGITEAFF.

This chain links TRBV4-1 with TRBJ2-1; D gene uncertain. This CDR3 comprises 17 residues. Trimming removed 1 base at V and 1 base at J, with 14 bases between. CDR1 is MGHRA and CDR2 is YSYEKL in the germline V gene. The CDR3 bases are TGCGCCAGCAGCCAAGCCCCCGCGGCGGCGTCCTACAATGAGCAGTTCTTC. It yields the protein CASSQAPAAASYNEQFF.

The chain uses TRBV5-1 and TRBJ1-3; D not resolved. Trimming took 4 bases from V and 0 from J, leaving 14 bases between them. The length of the CDR3 is 16 residues. Germline CDR1 reads SGHRS; CDR2 reads YFSETQ. DNA for the CDR3: TGCGCCAGCAGCCCTCCCATGGGCGTCTCTGGAAACACCATATATTTT. Protein sequence: CASSPPMGVSGNTIYF. The whole variable domain, remainder taken from reference TRBV5-1 and TRBJ1-3, is KAGVTQTPRYLIKTRGQQVTLSCSPISGHRSVSWYQQTPGQGLQFLFEYFSETQRNKGNFPGRFSGRQFSNSRSEMNVSTLELGDSALYLCASSPPMGVSGNTIYFGEGSWLTVV.

This clone is a singleton in its sample. The genes are TRBV6-5 and TRBJ1-2, with D maybe TRBD1 (6 bases). This CDR3 region has 14 residues. Germline-derived CDR1 and CDR2 are MNHEY and SVGAGI. V shed 4 bases and J shed 2 bases, with 11 bases lying between them. CDR3 in amino acids: CASSSRQANYGYTF. For the CDR3, the DNA is TGTGCCAGCAGTTCCAGACAGGCGAACTATGGCTACACCTTC.

This clone is a singleton in its sample. The chain links TRBV7-2 to TRBJ1-4; TRBD1 matches at 7 bases. V lost 5 bases to trimming and J lost 6 bases; unmatched junction nucleotides: 9. Germline V gives CDR1 SGHTA, CDR2 FQGNSA. The CDR3 consists of 15 residues. This chain's CDR3 is CASSLWGQRDEKLFF. The CDR3 coding sequence is TGTGCCAGCAGCCTGTGGGGACAGAGAGATGAAAAACTGTTTTTT.

This clone was picked up one time. CDR3 protein: CASSLPRTSGTTSYNEQFLEQFF. CDR3 sequence (DNA): TGCGCCAGCAGCTTGCCTCGGACTAGCGGGACCACCTCCTACAATGAGCAGTTCTTGGAGCAGTTCTTC. The V call is TRBV5-1, the J call TRBJ2-1; 12 bases align to TRBD2. The CDR3 loop spans 23 amino acids. V lost 1 base and J lost 10; bases outside the gene matches: 30. Germline V gene sequence: CDR1 SGHRS, CDR2 YFSETQ.

The rearrangement uses TRBV7-6 and TRBJ2-2, with D possibly being TRBD1 (6 bases). This CDR3 has 12 residues. Trimming removed 3 bases from V and 10 bases from J, with 9 bases in between. Germline assignment: CDR1 SGHVS and CDR2 FNYEAQ. The CDR3 loop is CASSFRGSELFF. CDR3 DNA sequence: TGTGCCAGCAGCTTCAGGGGATCGGAGCTGTTTTTT.